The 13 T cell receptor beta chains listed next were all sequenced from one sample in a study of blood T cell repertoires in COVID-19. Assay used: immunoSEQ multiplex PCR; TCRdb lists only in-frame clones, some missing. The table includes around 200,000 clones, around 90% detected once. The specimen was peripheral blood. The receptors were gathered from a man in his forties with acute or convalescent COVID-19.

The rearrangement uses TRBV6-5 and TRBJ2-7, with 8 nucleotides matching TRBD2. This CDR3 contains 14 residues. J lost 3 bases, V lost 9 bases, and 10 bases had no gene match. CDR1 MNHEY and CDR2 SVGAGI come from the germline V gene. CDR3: CASRGGLTGYEQYF. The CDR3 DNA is TGTGCCAGTCGGGGGGGACTGACCGGCTACGAGCAGTACTTC.

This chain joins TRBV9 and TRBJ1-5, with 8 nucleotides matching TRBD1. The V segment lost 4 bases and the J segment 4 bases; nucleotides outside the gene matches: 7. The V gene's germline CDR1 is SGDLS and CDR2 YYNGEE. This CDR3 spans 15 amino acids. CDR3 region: CASSPQGEENQPQHF. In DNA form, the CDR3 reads TGTGCCAGCAGCCCACAGGGGGAAGAGAATCAGCCCCAGCATTTT. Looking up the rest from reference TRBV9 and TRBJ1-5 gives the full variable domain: DSGVTQTPKHLITATGQRVTLRCSPRSGDLSVYWYQQSLDQGLQFLIQYYNGEERAKGNILERFSAQQFPDLHSELNLSSLELGDSALYFCASSPQGEENQPQHFGDGTRLSIL.

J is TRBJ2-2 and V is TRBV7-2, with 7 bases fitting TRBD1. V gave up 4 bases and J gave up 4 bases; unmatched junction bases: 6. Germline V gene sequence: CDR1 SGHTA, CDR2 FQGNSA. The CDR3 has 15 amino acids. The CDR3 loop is CASSSLTGVTGELFF. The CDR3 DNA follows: TGTGCCAGCAGCTCCCTCACAGGGGTCACCGGGGAGCTGTTTTTT.

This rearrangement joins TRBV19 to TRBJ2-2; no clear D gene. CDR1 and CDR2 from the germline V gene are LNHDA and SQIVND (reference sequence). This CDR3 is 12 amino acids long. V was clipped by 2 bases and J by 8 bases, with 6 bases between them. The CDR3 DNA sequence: TGTGCCAGTAGTATATCTATAGGGGAGCTGTTTTTT. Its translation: CASSISIGELFF.

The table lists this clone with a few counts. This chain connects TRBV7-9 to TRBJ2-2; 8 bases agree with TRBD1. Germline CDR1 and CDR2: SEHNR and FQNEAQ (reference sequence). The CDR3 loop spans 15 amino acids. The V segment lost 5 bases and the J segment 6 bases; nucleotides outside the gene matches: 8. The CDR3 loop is CASSPPGGRPGELFF. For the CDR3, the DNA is TGTGCCAGCAGCCCCCCAGGGGGCAGGCCCGGGGAGCTGTTTTTT.

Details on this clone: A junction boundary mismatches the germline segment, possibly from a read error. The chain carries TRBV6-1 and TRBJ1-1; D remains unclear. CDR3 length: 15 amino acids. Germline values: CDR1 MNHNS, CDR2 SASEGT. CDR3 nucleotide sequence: TGTGCCAGCGGTGAAGGCCCCCGGTCGAACACTGAAGCTTTCTTT. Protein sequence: CASGEGPRSNTEAFF.

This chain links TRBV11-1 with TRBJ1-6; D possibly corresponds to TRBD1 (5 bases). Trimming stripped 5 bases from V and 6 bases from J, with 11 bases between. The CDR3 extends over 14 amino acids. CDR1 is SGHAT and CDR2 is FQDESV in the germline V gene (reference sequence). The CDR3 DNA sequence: TGTGCCAGCAGCGGGGGGTTTGTTAATTCACCCCTCCACTTT. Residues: CASSGGFVNSPLHF.

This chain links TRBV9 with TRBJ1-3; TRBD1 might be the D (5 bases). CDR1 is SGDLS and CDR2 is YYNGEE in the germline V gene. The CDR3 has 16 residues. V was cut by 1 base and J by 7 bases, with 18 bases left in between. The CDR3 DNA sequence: TGTGCCAGCAGCGTATCTGGGCGAAGCCCAGGGAACACCATATATTTT. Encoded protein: CASSVSGRSPGNTIYF. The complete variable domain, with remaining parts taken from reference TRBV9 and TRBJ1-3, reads DSGVTQTPKHLITATGQRVTLRCSPRSGDLSVYWYQQSLDQGLQFLIQYYNGEERAKGNILERFSAQQFPDLHSELNLSSLELGDSALYFCASSVSGRSPGNTIYFGEGSWLTVV.

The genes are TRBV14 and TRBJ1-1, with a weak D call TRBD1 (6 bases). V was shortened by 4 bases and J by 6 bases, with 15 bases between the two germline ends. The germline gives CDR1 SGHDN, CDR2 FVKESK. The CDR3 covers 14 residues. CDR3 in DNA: TGTGCCAGCAGCCTAGTTAGGGGGTTCTCTGAAGCTTTCTTT. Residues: CASSLVRGFSEAFF.

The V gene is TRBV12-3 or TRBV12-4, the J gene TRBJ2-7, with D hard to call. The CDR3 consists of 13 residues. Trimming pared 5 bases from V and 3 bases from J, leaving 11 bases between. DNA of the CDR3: TGTGCCAGCAGTAAGTACAGAAACTACGAGCAGTACTTC. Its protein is CASSKYRNYEQYF.

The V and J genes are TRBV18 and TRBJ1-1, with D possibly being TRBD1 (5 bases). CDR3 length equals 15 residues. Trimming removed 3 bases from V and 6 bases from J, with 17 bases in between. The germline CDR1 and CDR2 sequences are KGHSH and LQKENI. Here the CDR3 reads CASSPDSNQSPEAFF. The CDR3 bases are TGTGCCAGCTCACCCGACAGTAACCAGTCTCCTGAAGCTTTCTTT.

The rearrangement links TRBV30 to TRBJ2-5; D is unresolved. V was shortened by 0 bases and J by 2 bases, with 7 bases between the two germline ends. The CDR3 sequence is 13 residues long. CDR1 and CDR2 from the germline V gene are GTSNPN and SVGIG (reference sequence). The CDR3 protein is CAWSVNSQETQYF. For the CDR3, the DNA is TGTGCCTGGAGTGTTAACTCGCAAGAGACCCAGTACTTC.

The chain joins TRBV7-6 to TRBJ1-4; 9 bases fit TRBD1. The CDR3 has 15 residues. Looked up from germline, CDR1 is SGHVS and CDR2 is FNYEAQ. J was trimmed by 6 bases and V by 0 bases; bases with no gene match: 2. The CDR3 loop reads CASSLARDRDEKLFF. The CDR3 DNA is TGTGCCAGCAGCTTAGCGCGGGACAGGGATGAAAAACTGTTTTTT.